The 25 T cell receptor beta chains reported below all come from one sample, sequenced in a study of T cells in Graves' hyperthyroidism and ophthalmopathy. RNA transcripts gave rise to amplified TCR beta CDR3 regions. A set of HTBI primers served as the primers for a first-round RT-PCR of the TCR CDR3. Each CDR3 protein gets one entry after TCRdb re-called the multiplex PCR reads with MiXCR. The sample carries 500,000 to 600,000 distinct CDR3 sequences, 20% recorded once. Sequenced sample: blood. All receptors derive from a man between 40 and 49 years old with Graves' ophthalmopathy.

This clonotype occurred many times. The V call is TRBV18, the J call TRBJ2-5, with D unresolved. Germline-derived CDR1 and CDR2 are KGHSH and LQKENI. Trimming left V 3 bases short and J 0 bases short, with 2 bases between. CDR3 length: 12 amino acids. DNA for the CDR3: TGTGCCAGCTCACCTAACCAAGAGACCCAGTACTTC. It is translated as CASSPNQETQYF.

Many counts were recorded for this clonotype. The CDR3 reads CASSLESLINTEAFF. CDR3 nucleotide sequence: TGTGCCAGCAGCTTAGAATCCCTTATAAACACTGAAGCTTTCTTT. The chain employs TRBV7-8 and TRBJ1-1; D not resolved. The CDR3 consists of 15 residues. Trimming removed 1 base at V and 2 bases at J, with 11 bases between. Germline V gives CDR1 SGHVS, CDR2 FQNEAQ.

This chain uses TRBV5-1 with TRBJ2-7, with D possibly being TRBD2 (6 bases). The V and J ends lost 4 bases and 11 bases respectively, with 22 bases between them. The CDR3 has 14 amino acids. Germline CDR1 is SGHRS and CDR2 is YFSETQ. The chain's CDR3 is CASSQDVGGTKKYF. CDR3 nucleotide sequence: TGCGCCAGCAGCCAGGACGTGGGGGGAACTAAGAAGTACTTC. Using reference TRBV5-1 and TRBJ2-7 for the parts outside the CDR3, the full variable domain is KAGVTQTPRYLIKTRGQQVTLSCSPISGHRSVSWYQQTPGQGLQFLFEYFSETQRNKGNFPGRFSGRQFSNSRSEMNVSTLELGDSALYLCASSQDVGGTKKYFGPGTRLTVT.

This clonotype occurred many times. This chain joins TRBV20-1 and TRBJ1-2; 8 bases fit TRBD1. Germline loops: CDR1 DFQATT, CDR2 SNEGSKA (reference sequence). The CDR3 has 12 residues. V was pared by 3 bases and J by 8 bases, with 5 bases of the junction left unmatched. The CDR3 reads CSASPWTGGYTF. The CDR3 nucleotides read TGCAGTGCTAGCCCTTGGACAGGGGGCTACACCTTC.

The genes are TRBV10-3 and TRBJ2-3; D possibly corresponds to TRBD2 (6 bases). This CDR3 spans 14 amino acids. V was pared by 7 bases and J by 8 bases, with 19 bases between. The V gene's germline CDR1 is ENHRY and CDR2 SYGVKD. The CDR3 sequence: CAIISGDGAGTQYF. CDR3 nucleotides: TGTGCCATCATTTCGGGGGATGGGGCGGGTACGCAGTATTTT.

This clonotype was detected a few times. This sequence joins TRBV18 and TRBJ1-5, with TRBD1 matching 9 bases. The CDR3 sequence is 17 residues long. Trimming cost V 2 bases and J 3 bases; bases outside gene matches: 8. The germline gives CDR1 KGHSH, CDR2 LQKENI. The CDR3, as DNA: TGTGCCAGCTCACCAATGGGGACAGGGACACCCAATCAGCCCCAGCATTTT. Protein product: CASSPMGTGTPNQPQHF.

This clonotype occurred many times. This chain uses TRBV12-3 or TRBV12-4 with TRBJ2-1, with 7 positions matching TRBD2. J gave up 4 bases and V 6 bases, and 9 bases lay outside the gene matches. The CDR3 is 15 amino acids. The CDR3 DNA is TGTGCCAGCAGCGGGGGGTATACCCGATACAATGAGCAGTTCTTC. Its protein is CASSGGYTRYNEQFF.

The CDR3 coding sequence is TGTGCCAGCACTCCATTTGGACAAGCTAACTATGGCTACACCTTC. This gives the protein CASTPFGQANYGYTF. The chain combines TRBV6-2 or TRBV6-3 with TRBJ1-2; the D gene is possibly TRBD1 (5 bases). Germline CDR1 is MNHEY and CDR2 is SVGEGT. This CDR3 comprises 15 residues. V dropped 7 bases and J dropped 0 bases, with 15 bases sitting between them.

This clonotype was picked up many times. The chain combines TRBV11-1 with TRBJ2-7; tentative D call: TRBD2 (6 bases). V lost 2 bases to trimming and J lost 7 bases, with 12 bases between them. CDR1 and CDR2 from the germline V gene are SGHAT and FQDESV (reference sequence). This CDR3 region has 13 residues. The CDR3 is CASSLPRGNEQYF. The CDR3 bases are TGTGCCAGCAGCTTACCCCGCGGGAATGAGCAGTACTTC.

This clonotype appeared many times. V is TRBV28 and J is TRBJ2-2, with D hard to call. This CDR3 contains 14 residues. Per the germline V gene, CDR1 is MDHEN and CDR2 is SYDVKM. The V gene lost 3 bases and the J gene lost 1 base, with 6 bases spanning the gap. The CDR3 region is CASSLWKNTGELFF. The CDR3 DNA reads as TGTGCCAGCAGTTTGTGGAAGAACACCGGGGAGCTGTTTTTT.

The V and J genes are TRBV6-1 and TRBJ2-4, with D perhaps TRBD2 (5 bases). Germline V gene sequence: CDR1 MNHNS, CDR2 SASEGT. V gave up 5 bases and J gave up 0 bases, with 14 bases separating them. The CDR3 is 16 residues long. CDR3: CASSPTRVLAKNIQYF. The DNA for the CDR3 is TGTGCCAGCAGTCCCACGAGGGTCTTAGCCAAAAACATTCAGTACTTC.

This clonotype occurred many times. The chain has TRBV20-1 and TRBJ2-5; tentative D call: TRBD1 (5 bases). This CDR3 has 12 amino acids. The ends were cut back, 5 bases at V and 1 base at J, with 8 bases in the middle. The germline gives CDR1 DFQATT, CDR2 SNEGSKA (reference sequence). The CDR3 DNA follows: TGCAGTGCTGGGGCCTCCCAAGAGACCCAGTACTTC. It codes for CSAGASQETQYF.

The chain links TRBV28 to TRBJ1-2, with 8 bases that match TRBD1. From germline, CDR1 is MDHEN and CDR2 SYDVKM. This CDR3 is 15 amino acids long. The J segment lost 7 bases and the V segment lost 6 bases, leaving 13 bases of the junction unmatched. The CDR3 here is CASRSPGQASRGYTF. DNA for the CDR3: TGTGCCAGCAGAAGTCCGGGACAGGCTTCTCGTGGCTACACCTTC.

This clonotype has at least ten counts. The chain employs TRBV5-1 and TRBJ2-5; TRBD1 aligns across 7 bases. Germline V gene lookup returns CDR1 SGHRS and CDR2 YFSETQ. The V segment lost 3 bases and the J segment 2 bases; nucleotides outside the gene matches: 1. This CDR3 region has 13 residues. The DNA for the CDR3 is TGCGCCAGCAGCTCGGGACAGCAAGAGACCCAGTACTTC. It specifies CASSSGQQETQYF.

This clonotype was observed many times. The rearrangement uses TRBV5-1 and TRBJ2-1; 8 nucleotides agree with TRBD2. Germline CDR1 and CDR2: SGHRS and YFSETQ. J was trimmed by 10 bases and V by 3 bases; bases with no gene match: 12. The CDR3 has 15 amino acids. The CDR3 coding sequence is TGCGCCAGCAGCTGGTTCGCGGGGGGCCCCAAAGAGCAGTTCTTC. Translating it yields CASSWFAGGPKEQFF. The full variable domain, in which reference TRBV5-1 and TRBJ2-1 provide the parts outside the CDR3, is KAGVTQTPRYLIKTRGQQVTLSCSPISGHRSVSWYQQTPGQGLQFLFEYFSETQRNKGNFPGRFSGRQFSNSRSEMNVSTLELGDSALYLCASSWFAGGPKEQFFGPGTRLTVL.

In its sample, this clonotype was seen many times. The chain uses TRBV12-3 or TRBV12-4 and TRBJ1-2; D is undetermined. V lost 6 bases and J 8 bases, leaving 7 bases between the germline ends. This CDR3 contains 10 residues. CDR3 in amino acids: CASRRGGYTF. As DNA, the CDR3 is TGTGCCAGCAGACGGGGAGGCTACACCTTC.

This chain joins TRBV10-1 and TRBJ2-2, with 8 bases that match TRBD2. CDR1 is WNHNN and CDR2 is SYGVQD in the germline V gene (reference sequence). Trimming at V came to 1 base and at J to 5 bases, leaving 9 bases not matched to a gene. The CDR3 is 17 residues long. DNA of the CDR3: TGCGCCAGCAGTGAGTACGGGACTAGTCAGGCAACCGGGGAGCTGTTTTTT. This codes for CASSEYGTSQATGELFF.

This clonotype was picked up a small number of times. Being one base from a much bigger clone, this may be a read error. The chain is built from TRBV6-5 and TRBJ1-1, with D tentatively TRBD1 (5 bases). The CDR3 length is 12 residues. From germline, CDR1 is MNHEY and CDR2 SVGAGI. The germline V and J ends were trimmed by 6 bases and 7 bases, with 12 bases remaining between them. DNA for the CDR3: TGTGCCAGCAGCCCCGGGGGGAATGAAGCTTTCTTT. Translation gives CASSPGGNEAFF.

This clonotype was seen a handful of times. CDR3 protein: CASSSQREANEQFF. CDR3 sequence (DNA): TGTGCCAGCAGCTCTCAGCGGGAGGCCAATGAGCAGTTCTTC. The V call is TRBV7-8, the J call TRBJ2-1, with TRBD2 identical over 9 bases. V shed 4 bases, J shed 6 bases, and the junction held 4 bases outside the gene matches. The CDR3 is 14 residues long. Per the germline V gene, CDR1 is SGHVS and CDR2 is FQNEAQ.

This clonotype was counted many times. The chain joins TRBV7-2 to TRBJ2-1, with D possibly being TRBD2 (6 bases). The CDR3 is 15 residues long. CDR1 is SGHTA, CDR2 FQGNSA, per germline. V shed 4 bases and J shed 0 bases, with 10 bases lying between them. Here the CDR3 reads CASSSGGASYNEQFF. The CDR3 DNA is TGTGCCAGCAGCTCCGGCGGGGCCTCCTACAATGAGCAGTTCTTC.

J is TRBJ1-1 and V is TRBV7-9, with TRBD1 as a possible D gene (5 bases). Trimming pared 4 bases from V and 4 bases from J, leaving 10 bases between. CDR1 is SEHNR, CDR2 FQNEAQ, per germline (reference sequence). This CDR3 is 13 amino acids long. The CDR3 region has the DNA TGTGCCAGCAGCTCCGGGACTCTCACTGAAGCTTTCTTT. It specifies CASSSGTLTEAFF.

CDR3: CASSLNRRVGVNTGELFF. CDR3 bases: TGTGCCAGCAGTTTAAATCGTCGCGTGGGGGTAAACACCGGGGAGCTGTTTTTT. The chain has TRBV12-3 or TRBV12-4 and TRBJ2-2; D is perhaps TRBD1 or TRBD2 (5 bases each). V was cut by 2 bases and J by 2 bases, with 18 bases left in between. CDR3 length: 18 amino acids.

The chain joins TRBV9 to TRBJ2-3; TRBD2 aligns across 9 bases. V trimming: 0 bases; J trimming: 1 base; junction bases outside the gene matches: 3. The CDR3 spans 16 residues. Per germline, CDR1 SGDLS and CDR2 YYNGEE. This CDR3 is CASSVAERGGTDTQYF. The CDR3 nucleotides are TGTGCCAGCAGCGTAGCGGAGCGGGGGGGCACAGATACGCAGTATTTT.

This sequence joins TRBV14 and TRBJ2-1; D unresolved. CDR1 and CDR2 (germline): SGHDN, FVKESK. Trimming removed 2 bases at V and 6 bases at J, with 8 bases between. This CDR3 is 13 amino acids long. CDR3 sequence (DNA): TGTGCCAGCAGCCAATGGGAAAGCAATGAGCAGTTCTTC. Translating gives CASSQWESNEQFF.

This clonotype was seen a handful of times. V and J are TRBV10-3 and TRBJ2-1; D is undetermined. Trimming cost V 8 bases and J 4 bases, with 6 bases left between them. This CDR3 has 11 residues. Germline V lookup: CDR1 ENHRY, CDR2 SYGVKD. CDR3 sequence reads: CAISQYNEQFF. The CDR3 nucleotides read TGTGCCATCTCCCAGTACAATGAGCAGTTCTTC.